The sequence of this TCR beta chain was determined in a study of cytomegalovirus exposure and HLA in healthy donors. On the study more broadly: There were 350 to 450 genotyped donors. Of these, roughly 84% fell in the genetic ancestry cluster associated with self-reported Caucasian donors.

This clone came up once. Its antigen is not known. Amplification used 60 Vbeta primers and 13 Jbeta primers. The repertoire was sequenced with immunoSEQ multiplex PCR; TCRdb's copy has only in-frame clones and lacks some. The sample contains about 150,000 clones, 80% of which appear only once. Findings and limits, study-wide: Among TCR beta chains of equal frequency, HLA-associated ones were more clonally expanded in a later analysis.

The junction had 2 bases not matched to a gene; V was cut back by 1 base and J by 4 bases. Germline CDR1 and CDR2: MNHEY and SMNVEV (reference sequence). This CDR3 is built from 14 residues. This TCR came from a woman aged 40 to 55 in good health and CMV-seropositive. Input material: PBMCs. The chain recombines TRBV27 with TRBJ1-1; TRBD1 aligns across 8 bases. In DNA, the CDR3 is TGTGCCAGCAGTTTATACAGGGGGGCCACTGAAGCTTTCTTT. Its protein is CASSLYRGATEAFF.